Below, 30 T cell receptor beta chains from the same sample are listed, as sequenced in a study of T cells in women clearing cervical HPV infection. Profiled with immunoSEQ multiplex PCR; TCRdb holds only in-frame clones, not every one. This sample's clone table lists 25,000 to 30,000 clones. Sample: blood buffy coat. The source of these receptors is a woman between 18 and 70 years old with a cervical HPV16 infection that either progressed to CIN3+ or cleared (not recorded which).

The CDR3 here is CASSTGGTRHGQYF. The sequenced part of the CDR3 DNA is TGTGCCAGTAGTACAGGGGGCACCCGTCATGGT. This chain uses TRBV19 with TRBJ2-4, with 8 bases matching TRBD1. The read finishes 3 residues shy of the CDR3 end, and the germline J gene is used to complete it. Germline V lookup: CDR1 LNHDA, CDR2 SQIVND (reference sequence). The CDR3 is made up of 14 amino acids.

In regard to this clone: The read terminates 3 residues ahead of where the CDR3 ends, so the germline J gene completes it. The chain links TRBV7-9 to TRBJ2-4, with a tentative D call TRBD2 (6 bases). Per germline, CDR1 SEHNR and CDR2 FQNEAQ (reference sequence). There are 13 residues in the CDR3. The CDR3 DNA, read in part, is TGTGCCAGCAGCTTATTTCTGGACTATGGT. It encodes CASSLFLDYG. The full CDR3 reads CASSLFLDYGQYF.

CDR3 DNA (partial): TGTGCCAGCAGAGACCGGGACAGGGTTGGGAAG. This codes for CASRDRDRVGK. The CDR3 reads in full as CASRDRDRVGKLFF. The V call is TRBV2, the J call TRBJ2-2; 9 positions match TRBD1. The read falls 3 residues short of the CDR3 end, and the missing part is taken from the germline J gene. CDR3 length: 14 amino acids. Germline V CDR1 and CDR2: SNHLY, FYNNEI.

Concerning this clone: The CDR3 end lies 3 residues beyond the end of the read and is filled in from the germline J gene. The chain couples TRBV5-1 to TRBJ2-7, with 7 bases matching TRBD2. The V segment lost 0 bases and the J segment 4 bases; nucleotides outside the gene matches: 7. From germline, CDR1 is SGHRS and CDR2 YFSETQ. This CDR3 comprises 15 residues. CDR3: CASSLASGPRYEQYF. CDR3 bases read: TGCGCCAGCAGCTTGGCTAGCGGCCCAAGGTACGAG.

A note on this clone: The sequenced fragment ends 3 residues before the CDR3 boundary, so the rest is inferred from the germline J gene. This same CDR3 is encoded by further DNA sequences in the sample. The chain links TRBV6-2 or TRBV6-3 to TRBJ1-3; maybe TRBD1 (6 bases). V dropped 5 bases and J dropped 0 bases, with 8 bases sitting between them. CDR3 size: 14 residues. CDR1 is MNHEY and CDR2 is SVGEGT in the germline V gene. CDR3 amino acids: CASSRDNSGNTIYF. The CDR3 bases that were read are TGTGCCAGCAGTCGGGACAACTCTGGAAACACC.

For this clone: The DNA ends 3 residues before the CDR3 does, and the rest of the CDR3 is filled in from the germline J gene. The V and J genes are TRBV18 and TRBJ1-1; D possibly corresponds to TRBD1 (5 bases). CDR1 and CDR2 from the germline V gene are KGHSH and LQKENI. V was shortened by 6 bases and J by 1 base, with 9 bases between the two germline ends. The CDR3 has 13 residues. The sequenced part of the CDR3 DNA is TGTGCCAGCTCTAATCAGGGGAACACTGAA. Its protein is CASSNQGNTE. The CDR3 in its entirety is CASSNQGNTEAFF.

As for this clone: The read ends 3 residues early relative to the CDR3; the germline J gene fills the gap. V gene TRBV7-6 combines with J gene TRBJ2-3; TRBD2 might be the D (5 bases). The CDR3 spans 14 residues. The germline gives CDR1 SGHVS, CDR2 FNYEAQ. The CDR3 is CASSRRGSQETQYF. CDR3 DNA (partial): TGTGCCAGCAGCCGCCGGGGTTCACAAGAGACG.

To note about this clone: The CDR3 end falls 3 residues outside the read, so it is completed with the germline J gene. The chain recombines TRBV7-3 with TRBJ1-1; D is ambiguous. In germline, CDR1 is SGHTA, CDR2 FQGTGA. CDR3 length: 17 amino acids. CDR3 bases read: TGTGCCAGCAGCTTAATGGGCCCGGTGGCAGAGAAGGGTCTA. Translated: CASSLMGPVAEKGL. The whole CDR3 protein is CASSLMGPVAEKGLAFF.

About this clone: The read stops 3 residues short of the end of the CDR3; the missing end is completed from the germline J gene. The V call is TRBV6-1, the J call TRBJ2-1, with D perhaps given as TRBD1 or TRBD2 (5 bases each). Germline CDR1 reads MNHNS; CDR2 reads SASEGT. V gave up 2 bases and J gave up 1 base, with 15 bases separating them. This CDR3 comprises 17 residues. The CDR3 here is CASSEPSRGNSYNEQFF. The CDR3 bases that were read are TGTGCCAGCAGTGAACCCTCGAGGGGAAATTCCTACAATGAG.

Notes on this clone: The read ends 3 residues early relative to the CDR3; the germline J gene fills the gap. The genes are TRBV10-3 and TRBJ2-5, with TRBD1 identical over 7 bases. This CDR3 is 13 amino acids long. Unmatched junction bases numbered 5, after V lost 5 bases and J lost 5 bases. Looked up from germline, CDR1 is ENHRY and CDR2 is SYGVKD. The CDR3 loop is CAISRQGSETQYF. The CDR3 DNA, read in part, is TGTGCCATCAGTAGACAGGGTTCGGAGACC.

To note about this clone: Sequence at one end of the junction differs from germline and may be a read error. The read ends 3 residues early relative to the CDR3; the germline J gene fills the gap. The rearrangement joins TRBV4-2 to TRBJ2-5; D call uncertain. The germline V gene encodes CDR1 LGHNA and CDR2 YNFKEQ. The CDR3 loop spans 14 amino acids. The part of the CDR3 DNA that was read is TGCGCCAGCAGCCAAGTGGCTAGTAAAGAGACC. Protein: CASSQVASKET. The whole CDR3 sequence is CASSQVASKETQYF.

The CDR3 is CASSLLAAQETGELFF. CDR3 DNA (partial): TGTGCCAGCAGCTTACTAGCGGCGCAGGAGACCGGGGAG. V is TRBV7-6 and J is TRBJ2-2; 7 bases line up with TRBD2. The read ends 3 residues before the CDR3 terminus; that terminus is restored from the germline J gene. CDR3 size: 16 residues. The V gene end was trimmed by 2 bases and the J gene end by 5 bases; junction bases not matched to a gene: 8. Germline-derived CDR1 and CDR2 are SGHVS and FNYEAQ. The full variable domain, in which reference TRBV7-6 and TRBJ2-2 provide the parts outside the CDR3, is GAGVSQSPRYKVTKRGQDVALRCDPISGHVSLYWYRQALGQGPEFLTYFNYEAQQDKSGLPNDRFSAERPEGSISTLTIQRTEQRDSAMYRCASSLLAAQETGELFFGEGSRLTVL.

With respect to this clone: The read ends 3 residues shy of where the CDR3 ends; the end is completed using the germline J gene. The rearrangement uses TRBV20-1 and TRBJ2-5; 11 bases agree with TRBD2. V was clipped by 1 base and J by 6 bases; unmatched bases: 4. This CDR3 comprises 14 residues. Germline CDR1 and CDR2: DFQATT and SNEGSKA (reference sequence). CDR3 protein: CSARVAGGPQTQYF. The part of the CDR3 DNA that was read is TGCAGTGCTAGAGTAGCGGGAGGGCCCCAGACC.

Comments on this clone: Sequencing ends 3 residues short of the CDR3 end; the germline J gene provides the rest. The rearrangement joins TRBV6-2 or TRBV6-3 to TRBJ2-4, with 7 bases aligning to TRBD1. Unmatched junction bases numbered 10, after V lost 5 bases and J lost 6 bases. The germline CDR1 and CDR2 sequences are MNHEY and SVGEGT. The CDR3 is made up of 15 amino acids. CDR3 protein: CASSTPGQPLNIQYF. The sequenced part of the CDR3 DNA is TGTGCCAGCAGTACTCCGGGACAGCCCTTAAACATT.

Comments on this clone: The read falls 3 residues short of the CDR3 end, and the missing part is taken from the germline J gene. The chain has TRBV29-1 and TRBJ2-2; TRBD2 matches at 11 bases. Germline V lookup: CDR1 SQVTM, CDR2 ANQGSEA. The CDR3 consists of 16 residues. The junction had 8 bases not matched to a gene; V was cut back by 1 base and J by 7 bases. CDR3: CSVEGGTSGLVGELFF. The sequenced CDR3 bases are TGCAGCGTTGAAGGGGGGACTAGCGGATTGGTCGGGGAG.

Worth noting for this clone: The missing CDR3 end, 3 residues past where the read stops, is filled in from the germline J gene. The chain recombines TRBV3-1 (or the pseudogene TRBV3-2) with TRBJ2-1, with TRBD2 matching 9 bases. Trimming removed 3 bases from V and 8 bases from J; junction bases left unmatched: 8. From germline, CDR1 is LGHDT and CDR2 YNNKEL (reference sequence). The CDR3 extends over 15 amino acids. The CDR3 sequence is CASSHVAGEEDEQFF. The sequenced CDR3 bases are TGTGCCAGCAGCCATGTAGCGGGGGAAGAGGATGAG.

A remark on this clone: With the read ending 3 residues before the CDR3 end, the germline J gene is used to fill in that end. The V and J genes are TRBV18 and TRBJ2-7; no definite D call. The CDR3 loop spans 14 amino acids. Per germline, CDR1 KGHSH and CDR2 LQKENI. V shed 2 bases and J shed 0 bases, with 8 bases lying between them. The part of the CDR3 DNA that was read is TGTGCCAGCTCACCATTCCCAGTCTCCTACGAG. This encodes CASSPFPVSYE. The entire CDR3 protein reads CASSPFPVSYEQYF.

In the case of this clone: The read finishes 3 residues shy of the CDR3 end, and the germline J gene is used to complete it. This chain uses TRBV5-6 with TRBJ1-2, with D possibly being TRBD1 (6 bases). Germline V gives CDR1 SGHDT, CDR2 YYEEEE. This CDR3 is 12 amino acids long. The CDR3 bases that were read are TGTGCCAGCAGCTCCCAGGGGAGAGGC. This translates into CASSSQGRG. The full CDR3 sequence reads CASSSQGRGYTF.

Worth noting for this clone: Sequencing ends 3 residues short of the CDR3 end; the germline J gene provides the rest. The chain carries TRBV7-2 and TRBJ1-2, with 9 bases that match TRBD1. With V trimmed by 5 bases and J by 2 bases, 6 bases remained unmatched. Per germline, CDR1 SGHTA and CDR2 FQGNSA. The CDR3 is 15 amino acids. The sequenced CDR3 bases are TGTGCCAGCAGCAAGGCACAGGGGGCAAACTATGGC. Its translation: CASSKAQGANYG. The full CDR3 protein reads CASSKAQGANYGYTF.

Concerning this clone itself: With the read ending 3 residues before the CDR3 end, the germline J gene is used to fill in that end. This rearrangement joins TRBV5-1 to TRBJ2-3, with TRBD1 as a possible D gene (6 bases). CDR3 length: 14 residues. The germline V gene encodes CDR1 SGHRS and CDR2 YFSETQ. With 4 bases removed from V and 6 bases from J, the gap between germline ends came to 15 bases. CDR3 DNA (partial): TGCGCCAGCAGCAAATCACAGGGTCGGGATACG. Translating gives CASSKSQGRDT. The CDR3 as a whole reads CASSKSQGRDTQYF.

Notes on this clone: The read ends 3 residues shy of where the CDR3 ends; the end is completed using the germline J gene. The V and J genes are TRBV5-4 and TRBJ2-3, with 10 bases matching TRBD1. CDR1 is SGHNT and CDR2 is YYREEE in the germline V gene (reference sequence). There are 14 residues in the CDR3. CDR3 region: CASSWGDRGPAQYF. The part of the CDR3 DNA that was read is TGTGCCAGCAGCTGGGGGGACAGGGGTCCAGCG.

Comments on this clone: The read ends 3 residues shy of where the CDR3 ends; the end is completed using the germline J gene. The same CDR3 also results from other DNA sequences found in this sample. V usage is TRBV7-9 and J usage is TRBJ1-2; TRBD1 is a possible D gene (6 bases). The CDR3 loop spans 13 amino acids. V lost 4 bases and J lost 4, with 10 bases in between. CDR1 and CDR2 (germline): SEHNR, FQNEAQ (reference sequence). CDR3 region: CASSSTGFYGYTF. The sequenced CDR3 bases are TGTGCCAGCAGCTCGACAGGTTTCTATGGC.

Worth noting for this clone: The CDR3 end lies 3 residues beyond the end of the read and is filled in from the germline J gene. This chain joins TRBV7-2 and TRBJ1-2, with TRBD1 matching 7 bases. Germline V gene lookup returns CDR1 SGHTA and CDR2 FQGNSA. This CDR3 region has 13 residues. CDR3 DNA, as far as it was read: TGTGCCAGCAGCTTAAGGGGGCCTATCGGC. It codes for CASSLRGPIG. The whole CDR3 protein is CASSLRGPIGYTF.

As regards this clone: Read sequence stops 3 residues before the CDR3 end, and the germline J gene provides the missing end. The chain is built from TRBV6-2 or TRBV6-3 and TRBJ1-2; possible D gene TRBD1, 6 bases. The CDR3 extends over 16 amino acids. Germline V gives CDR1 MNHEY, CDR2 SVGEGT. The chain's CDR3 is CASSPTGMSNTDTYTF. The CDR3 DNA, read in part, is TGTGCCAGCAGTCCCACAGGGATGAGTAACACAGATACC.

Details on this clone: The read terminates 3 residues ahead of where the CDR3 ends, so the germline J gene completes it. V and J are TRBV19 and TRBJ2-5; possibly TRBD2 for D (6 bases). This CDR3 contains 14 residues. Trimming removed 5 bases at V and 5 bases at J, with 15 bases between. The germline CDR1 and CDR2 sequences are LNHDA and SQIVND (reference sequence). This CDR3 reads CASSALARGETQYF. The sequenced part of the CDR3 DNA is TGTGCCAGTAGTGCCCTAGCGAGAGGGGAGACC.

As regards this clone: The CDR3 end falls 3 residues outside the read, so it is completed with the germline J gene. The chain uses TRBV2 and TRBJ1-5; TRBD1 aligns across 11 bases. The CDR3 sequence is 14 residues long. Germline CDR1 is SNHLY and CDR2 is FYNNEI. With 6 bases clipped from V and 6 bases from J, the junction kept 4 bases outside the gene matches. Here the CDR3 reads CASSRDRGSQPQHF. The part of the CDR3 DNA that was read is TGTGCCAGCAGCCGGGACAGGGGGAGTCAGCCC.

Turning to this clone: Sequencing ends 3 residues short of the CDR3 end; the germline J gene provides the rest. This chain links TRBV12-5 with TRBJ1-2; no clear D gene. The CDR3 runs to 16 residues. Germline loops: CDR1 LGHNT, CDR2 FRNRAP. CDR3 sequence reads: CASGSPGLSGQLGYTF. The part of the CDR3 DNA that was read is TGTGCTAGTGGTTCCCCAGGCCTGTCAGGTCAGTTGGGC. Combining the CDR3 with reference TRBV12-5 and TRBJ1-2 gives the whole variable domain DARVTQTPRHKVTEMGQEVTMRCQPILGHNTVFWYRQTMMQGLELLAYFRNRAPLDDSGMPKDRFSAEMPDATLATLKIQPSEPRDSAVYFCASGSPGLSGQLGYTFGSGTRLTVV.

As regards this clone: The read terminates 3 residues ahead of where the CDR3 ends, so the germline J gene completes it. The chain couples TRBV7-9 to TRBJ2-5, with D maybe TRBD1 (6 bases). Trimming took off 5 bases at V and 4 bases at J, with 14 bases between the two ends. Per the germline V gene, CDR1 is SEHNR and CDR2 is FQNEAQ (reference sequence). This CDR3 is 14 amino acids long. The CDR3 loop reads CASSGRTAGETQYF. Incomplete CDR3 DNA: TGTGCCAGCAGCGGACGGACAGCCGGAGAGACC.

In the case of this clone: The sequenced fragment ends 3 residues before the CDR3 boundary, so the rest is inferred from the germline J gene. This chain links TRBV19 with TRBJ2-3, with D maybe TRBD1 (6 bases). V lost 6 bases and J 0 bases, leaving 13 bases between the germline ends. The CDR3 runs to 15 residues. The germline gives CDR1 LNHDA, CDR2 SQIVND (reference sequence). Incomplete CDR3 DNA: TGTGCCAGTAGGACGGTGAGGGGGAGCACAGATACG. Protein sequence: CASRTVRGSTDT. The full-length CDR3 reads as CASRTVRGSTDTQYF.

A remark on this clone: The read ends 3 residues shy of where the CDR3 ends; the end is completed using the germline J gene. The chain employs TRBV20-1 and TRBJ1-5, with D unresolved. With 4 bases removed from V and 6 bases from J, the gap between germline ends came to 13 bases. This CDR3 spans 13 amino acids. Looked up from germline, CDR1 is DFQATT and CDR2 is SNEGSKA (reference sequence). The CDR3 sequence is CSANHPGRQPQHF. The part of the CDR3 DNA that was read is TGCAGTGCTAATCACCCTGGGCGTCAGCCC.